What follows are 24 T cell receptor beta chains derived from one specimen sequenced in a study of blood T cell repertoires in COVID-19. Method: immunoSEQ multiplex PCR; TCRdb's copy keeps in-frame clones and lacks some. This sample yields under 130,000 clones, of which 80% to 90% are seen a single time; 3.5% belongs to the top ten. The sequenced material came from peripheral blood. The receptors were sampled from a woman aged 55-75 years with acute or convalescent COVID-19.

This rearrangement joins TRBV19 to TRBJ1-5; weak D call: TRBD1 (6 bases). V lost 1 base to trimming and J lost 7 bases, with 20 bases between them. Germline CDR1 is LNHDA and CDR2 is SQIVND (reference sequence). This CDR3 comprises 17 residues. CDR3 region: CASSIGGSGQRDQPQHF. The CDR3 region has the DNA TGTGCCAGTAGTATAGGAGGATCCGGACAGAGGGACCAGCCCCAGCATTTT. Variable domain in full (rest from reference TRBV19 and TRBJ1-5): DGGITQSPKYLFRKEGQNVTLSCEQNLNHDAMYWYRQDPGQGLRLIYYSQIVNDFQKGDIAEGYSVSREKKESFPLTVTSAQKNPTAFYLCASSIGGSGQRDQPQHFGDGTRLSIL.

This clone occurred once. The chain recombines TRBV5-1 with TRBJ1-1, with TRBD1 matching over 12 bases. The ends lost 4 bases at V and 7 bases at J; junction bases unmatched: 11. The CDR3 has 16 residues. Germline CDR1 is SGHRS and CDR2 is YFSETQ. The CDR3 loop is CASSQTGTGGAGEAFF. The CDR3 DNA sequence: TGCGCCAGCAGCCAGACCGGGACAGGGGGCGCGGGTGAAGCTTTCTTT.

The chain is built from TRBV10-2 and TRBJ2-1; D unresolved. The length of the CDR3 is 13 residues. Germline V lookup: CDR1 WSHSY, CDR2 SAAADI. V was pared by 8 bases and J by 5 bases, with 13 bases between. CDR3 sequence reads: CASRDLRHNEQFF. CDR3 bases: TGCGCCAGCCGCGACTTACGCCACAATGAGCAGTTCTTC.

V and J are TRBV27 and TRBJ1-2, with 8 bases that match TRBD1. Germline V gene lookup returns CDR1 MNHEY and CDR2 SMNVEV (reference sequence). The CDR3 is 18 amino acids. After removal of 1 base from V and 4 bases from J, the junction contained 14 bases not matched to a gene. This chain's CDR3 is CASSLFYSGQGISYGYTF. The CDR3 DNA sequence: TGTGCCAGCAGTTTATTTTATAGCGGACAGGGCATTTCCTATGGCTACACCTTC.

The gene calls are TRBV11-3 and TRBJ2-3; TRBD2 matches at 10 bases. The CDR3 sequence is 17 residues long. After removal of 1 base from V and 6 bases from J, the junction contained 10 bases not matched to a gene. Germline assignment: CDR1 SGHNT and CDR2 YENEEA. The CDR3 DNA follows: TGTGCCAGCAGCTTAGCTGGGCTAGCGGGAGCGGAGGATACGCAGTATTTT. It translates to CASSLAGLAGAEDTQYF.

The chain carries TRBV5-5 and TRBJ2-5; the match to TRBD2 covers 10 bases. This CDR3 is 14 amino acids long. Losses at the gene ends were 4 bases for V and 2 bases for J; bases not matched to a gene: 2. CDR1 and CDR2 from the germline V gene are SGHKS and YYEKEE (reference sequence). CDR3 in amino acids: CASSPGLAQETQYF. CDR3 in DNA: TGTGCCAGCAGCCCGGGACTAGCGCAAGAGACCCAGTACTTC.

The rearrangement uses TRBV5-1 and TRBJ2-3, with TRBD2 matching 10 bases. J lost 2 bases, V lost 0 bases, and 3 bases had no gene match. The CDR3 covers 16 residues. Germline CDR1 is SGHRS and CDR2 is YFSETQ. The CDR3 loop is CASSLAGLAATDTQYF. Here the CDR3 DNA reads TGCGCCAGCAGCTTGGCCGGACTAGCGGCCACAGATACGCAGTATTTT.

This sequence joins TRBV7-9 and TRBJ2-5; D is perhaps TRBD1 (6 bases). The germline gives CDR1 SEHNR, CDR2 FQNEAQ (reference sequence). Trimming shortened V by 3 bases and J by 2 bases, and 10 bases separated the two germline ends. CDR3 length equals 14 residues. The CDR3 DNA sequence: TGTGCCAGCAGCTTGGGGCAGGGGCAAGAGACCCAGTACTTC. It specifies CASSLGQGQETQYF.

J is TRBJ1-2 and V is TRBV3-1 (or the pseudogene TRBV3-2); unclear D gene. Trimming took off 6 bases at V and 8 bases at J, with 16 bases between the two ends. The CDR3 is 13 amino acids. CDR1 LGHDT and CDR2 YNNKEL come from the germline V gene (reference sequence). The CDR3 sequence is CASSPDSTGGYTF. The CDR3 nucleotides are TGTGCCAGCAGTCCCGACTCTACGGGAGGCTACACCTTC.

V gene TRBV28 combines with J gene TRBJ2-1; 14 positions agree with TRBD2. CDR1 is MDHEN, CDR2 SYDVKM, per germline. This CDR3 has 16 residues. J lost 10 bases, V lost 6 bases, and 11 bases had no gene match. In DNA, the CDR3 is TGTGCCAGCAGAGACACGGGACTAGCGGGAGTCAGGGAGCAGTTCTTC. Amino acids: CASRDTGLAGVREQFF.

This chain links TRBV28 with TRBJ2-7; the D gene is possibly TRBD1 (6 bases). This CDR3 has 14 amino acids. V lost 6 bases and J lost 4, with 16 bases in between. Germline V gene sequence: CDR1 MDHEN, CDR2 SYDVKM. The CDR3 is CASSLGAGKYEQYV. In DNA, the CDR3 is TGTGCCAGCAGCCTGGGGGCAGGGAAGTACGAGCAGTACGTC.

On this clone: At one boundary the junction diverges from the germline segment, which might be a read error. The chain carries TRBV19 and TRBJ2-4, with 7 bases lining up with TRBD1. Germline loops: CDR1 LNHDA, CDR2 SQIVND (reference sequence). The CDR3 sequence is 12 residues long. The CDR3 region has the DNA TGTGCCAGTAGTTCCTCGACAGGGATATTGAACTTC. It specifies CASSSSTGILNF.

The chain employs TRBV5-1 and TRBJ2-7, with 7 bases fitting TRBD1. Germline CDR1 and CDR2: SGHRS and YFSETQ. Germline trimming cut 3 bases from V and 3 bases from J; bases unmatched to any gene: 12. The CDR3 covers 16 residues. The CDR3 DNA sequence: TGCGCCAGCAGCTCCCGAATGGGGACAGACATCTACGAGCAGTACTTC. Protein product: CASSSRMGTDIYEQYF.

The rearrangement joins TRBV5-6 to TRBJ2-1; D call uncertain. The CDR3 length is 15 residues. Between the trimmed V and J ends, which lost 4 bases and 3 bases, there was a span of 14 bases. Germline V CDR1 and CDR2: SGHDT, YYEEEE. The CDR3 spells CASSVVLGGYNEQFF. The CDR3 DNA sequence: TGTGCCAGCAGCGTAGTTTTAGGCGGCTACAATGAGCAGTTCTTC. Full variable domain (outside the CDR3, taken from reference TRBV5-6 and TRBJ2-1): DAGVTQSPTHLIKTRGQQVTLRCSPKSGHDTVSWYQQALGQGPQFIFQYYEEEERQRGNFPDRFSGHQFPNYSSELNVNALLLGDSALYLCASSVVLGGYNEQFFGPGTRLTVL.

The count of this clone is one. The chain recombines TRBV6-2 or TRBV6-3 with TRBJ2-1; tentative D call: TRBD2 (6 bases). There are 15 residues in the CDR3. V shed 4 bases and J shed 6 bases, with 16 bases lying between them. The germline V gene encodes CDR1 MNHEY and CDR2 SVGEGT. The DNA of the CDR3 is TGTGCCAGCAGTTTGATCGGGAGTCCCTTCAATGAGCAGTTCTTC. The encoded protein is CASSLIGSPFNEQFF.

J is TRBJ1-5 and V is TRBV27; TRBD1 is a possible D gene (6 bases). Germline CDR1 and CDR2: MNHEY and SMNVEV (reference sequence). V was clipped by 6 bases and J by 3 bases, with 12 bases between them. This CDR3 spans 14 amino acids. The CDR3 loop reads CASRNRAFNQPQHF. CDR3 nucleotide sequence: TGTGCCAGCAGGAACAGGGCCTTCAATCAGCCCCAGCATTTT.

Only one count was recorded for this clone. The chain combines TRBV10-3 with TRBJ2-3; 7 bases agree with TRBD2. Germline-derived CDR1 and CDR2 are ENHRY and SYGVKD. After removal of 3 bases from V and 2 bases from J, the junction contained 11 bases not matched to a gene. The CDR3 contains 17 residues. The CDR3 DNA sequence: TGTGCCATCAGTGAATTAGGCCTAGCGGTATCCACAGATACGCAGTATTTT. Translated, it gives CAISELGLAVSTDTQYF.

The J gene is TRBJ1-2, the V gene TRBV10-3, with a tentative D call TRBD1 (5 bases). Trimming removed 3 bases from V and 7 bases from J, with 21 bases in between. In germline, CDR1 is ENHRY, CDR2 SYGVKD. The CDR3 runs 16 residues. The CDR3 sequence: CAISDTGEPGVGGYTF. DNA of the CDR3: TGTGCCATCAGTGACACGGGAGAGCCGGGGGTAGGTGGCTACACCTTC.

The rearrangement uses TRBV24-1 and TRBJ1-2; D unclear. Trimming removed 5 bases at V and 5 bases at J, with 8 bases between. From germline, CDR1 is KGHDR and CDR2 SFDVKD. The CDR3 has 12 amino acids. The CDR3 is CATSAEDYGYTF. The CDR3, as DNA: TGTGCCACCAGTGCGGAGGATTATGGCTACACCTTC.

V and J are TRBV5-1 and TRBJ2-1; 13 bases map to TRBD2. Germline V CDR1 and CDR2: SGHRS, YFSETQ. The CDR3 is 15 amino acids. The J segment lost 8 bases and the V segment lost 4 bases, leaving 6 bases of the junction unmatched. The CDR3 is CASSETSGRAHEQFF. The CDR3 DNA is TGCGCCAGCAGCGAAACTAGCGGGAGGGCCCATGAGCAGTTCTTC.

The rearrangement uses TRBV5-1 and TRBJ2-2; 10 positions agree with TRBD2. Losses at the gene ends were 4 bases for V and 7 bases for J; bases not matched to a gene: 10. CDR1 and CDR2 from the germline V gene are SGHRS and YFSETQ. This CDR3 contains 16 residues. CDR3 region: CASSGLAGVQGGELFF. In DNA, the CDR3 is TGCGCCAGCAGCGGCCTAGCGGGAGTACAGGGCGGGGAGCTGTTTTTT. Supplemented by reference TRBV5-1 and TRBJ2-2, the full variable domain reads KAGVTQTPRYLIKTRGQQVTLSCSPISGHRSVSWYQQTPGQGLQFLFEYFSETQRNKGNFPGRFSGRQFSNSRSEMNVSTLELGDSALYLCASSGLAGVQGGELFFGEGSRLTVL.

The chain links TRBV10-3 to TRBJ1-2, with D tentatively TRBD1 (6 bases). The V gene's germline CDR1 is ENHRY and CDR2 SYGVKD. There are 12 residues in the CDR3. With 6 bases removed from V and 6 bases from J, the gap between germline ends came to 11 bases. The CDR3 loop reads CAIRSGADGYTF. For the CDR3, the DNA is TGTGCCATCAGGTCAGGGGCGGATGGCTACACCTTC.

J is TRBJ2-1 and V is TRBV7-2; 7 positions agree with TRBD2. The germline V gene encodes CDR1 SGHTA and CDR2 FQGNSA. The CDR3 has 16 residues. V was pared by 5 bases and J by 5 bases, with 12 bases of the junction left unmatched. The CDR3 bases are TGTGCCAGCAGCCCCACCGGGGGGAGCCGCCACAATGAGCAGTTCTTC. It codes for CASSPTGGSRHNEQFF.

The gene calls are TRBV19 and TRBJ2-2; 10 bases match TRBD2. The CDR3 runs to 17 residues. The J segment lost 5 bases and the V segment lost 7 bases, leaving 13 bases of the junction unmatched. From germline, CDR1 is LNHDA and CDR2 SQIVND (reference sequence). Here the CDR3 reads CASTQGGLAGVTGELFF. CDR3 in DNA: TGTGCCAGTACCCAAGGGGGTCTAGCGGGAGTAACCGGGGAGCTGTTTTTT. The complete variable domain, with remaining parts taken from reference TRBV19 and TRBJ2-2, reads DGGITQSPKYLFRKEGQNVTLSCEQNLNHDAMYWYRQDPGQGLRLIYYSQIVNDFQKGDIAEGYSVSREKKESFPLTVTSAQKNPTAFYLCASTQGGLAGVTGELFFGEGSRLTVL.